This T cell receptor beta chain was observed in a study of blood T cell repertoires in COVID-19. Study-wide context: From the United States, Italy and Spain came samples of acute and convalescent COVID-19. From T cells, B-cell-depleted T cells, or PBMCs came the material, which was cDNA or gDNA.

The CDR3 runs to 17 residues. Germline V gene lookup returns CDR1 KGHDR and CDR2 SFDVKD. Trimming stripped 7 bases from V and 2 bases from J, with 20 bases between. This study enrolled people aged about 18 to 100 from under 25 US geographic areas. Method: immunoSEQ multiplex PCR; TCRdb's copy keeps in-frame clones and lacks some. The sample has 300,000 to 400,000 clones, approximately 90% seen once. The origin of this receptor is a woman aged 25-40 years with acute COVID-19. The chain is built from TRBV24-1 and TRBJ1-5; D is unresolved. The sample comprised PBMCs or T cells enriched from blood (not recorded which). The CDR3 DNA follows: TGTGCCACCAGCAGCGGGGTTAGAAATAATGGCAATCAGCCCCAGCATTTT. Encoded protein: CATSSGVRNNGNQPQHF.